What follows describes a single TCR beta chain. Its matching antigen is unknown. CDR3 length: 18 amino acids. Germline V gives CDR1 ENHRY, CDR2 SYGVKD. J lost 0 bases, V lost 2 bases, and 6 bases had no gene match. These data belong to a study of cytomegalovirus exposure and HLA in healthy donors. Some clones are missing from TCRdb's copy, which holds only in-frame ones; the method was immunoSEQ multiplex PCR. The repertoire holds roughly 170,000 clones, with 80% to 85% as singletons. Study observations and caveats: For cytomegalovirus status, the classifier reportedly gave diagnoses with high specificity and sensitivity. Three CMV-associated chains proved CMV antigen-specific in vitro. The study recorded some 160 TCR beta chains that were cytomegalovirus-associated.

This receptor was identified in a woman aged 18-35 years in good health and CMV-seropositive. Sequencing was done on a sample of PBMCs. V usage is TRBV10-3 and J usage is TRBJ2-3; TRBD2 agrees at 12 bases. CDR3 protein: CAISETTGLAGSTDTQYF. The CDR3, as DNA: TGTGCCATCAGTGAGACCACGGGACTAGCGGGTAGCACAGATACGCAGTATTTT.